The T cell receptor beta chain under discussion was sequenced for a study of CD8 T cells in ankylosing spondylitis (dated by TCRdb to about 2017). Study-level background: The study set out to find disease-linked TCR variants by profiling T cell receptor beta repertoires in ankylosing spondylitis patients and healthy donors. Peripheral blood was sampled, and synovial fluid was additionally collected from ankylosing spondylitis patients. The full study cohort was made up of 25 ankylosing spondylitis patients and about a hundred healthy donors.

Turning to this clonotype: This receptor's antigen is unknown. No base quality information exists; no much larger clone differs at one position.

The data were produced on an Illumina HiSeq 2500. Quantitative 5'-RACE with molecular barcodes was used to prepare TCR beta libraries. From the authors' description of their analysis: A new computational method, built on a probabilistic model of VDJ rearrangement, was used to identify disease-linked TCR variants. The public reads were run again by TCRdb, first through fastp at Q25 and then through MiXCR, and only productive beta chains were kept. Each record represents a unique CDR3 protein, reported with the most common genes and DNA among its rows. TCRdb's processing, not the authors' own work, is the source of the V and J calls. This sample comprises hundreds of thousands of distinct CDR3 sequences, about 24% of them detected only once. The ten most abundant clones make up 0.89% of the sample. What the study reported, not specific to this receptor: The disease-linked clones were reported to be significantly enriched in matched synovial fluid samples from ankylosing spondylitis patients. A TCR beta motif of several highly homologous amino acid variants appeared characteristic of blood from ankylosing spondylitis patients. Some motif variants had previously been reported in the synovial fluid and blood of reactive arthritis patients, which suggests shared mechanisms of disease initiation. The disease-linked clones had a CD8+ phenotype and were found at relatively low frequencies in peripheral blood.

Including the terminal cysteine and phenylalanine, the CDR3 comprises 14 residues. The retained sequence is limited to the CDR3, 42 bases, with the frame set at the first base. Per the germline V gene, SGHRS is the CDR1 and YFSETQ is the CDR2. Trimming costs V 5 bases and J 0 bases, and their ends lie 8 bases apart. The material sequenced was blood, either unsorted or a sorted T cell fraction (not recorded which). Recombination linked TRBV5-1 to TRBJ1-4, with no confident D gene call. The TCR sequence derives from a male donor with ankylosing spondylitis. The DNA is TGCGCCAGCAGTCAAAGCGCAACTAATGAAAAACTGTTTTTT. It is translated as CASSQSATNEKLFF.